The 23 T cell receptor beta chains below come from one sample, sequenced in a study of beta chain features in type 1 diabetes. The whole isolated RNA underwent reverse transcription, so sequencing captured expressed TCRB transcripts. Sequencing used immunoSEQ multiplex PCR; TCRdb keeps in-frame clones, though not all of them. The sample consists of 90,000 to 110,000 clones, about 40% of them appearing once. Sequencing input: stem cell memory CD4+ T cells from blood. The receptors derive from a young woman in good health.

A few counts support this clone. The chain joins TRBV19 to TRBJ2-6, with D perhaps matching TRBD2 (6 bases). Trimming left V 9 bases short and J 0 bases short, with 18 bases between. The CDR3 loop spans 17 amino acids. Germline CDR1 is LNHDA and CDR2 is SQIVND (reference sequence). CDR3: CASRRAGSNSGANVLTF. The CDR3 coding sequence is TGTGCCAGCCGGAGGGCAGGGAGCAACTCTGGGGCCAACGTCCTGACTTTC. Full variable domain (rest looked up from reference TRBV19 and TRBJ2-6): DGGITQSPKYLFRKEGQNVTLSCEQNLNHDAMYWYRQDPGQGLRLIYYSQIVNDFQKGDIAEGYSVSREKKESFPLTVTSAQKNPTAFYLCASRRAGSNSGANVLTFGAGSRLTVL.

The J gene is TRBJ1-5, the V gene TRBV28; TRBD1 is a possible D gene (6 bases). The CDR3 spans 16 residues. CDR1 is MDHEN and CDR2 is SYDVKM in the germline V gene. Trimming cost V 4 bases and J 2 bases, with 15 bases left between them. The CDR3 loop reads CASSSLRDTRNQPQHF. CDR3 bases: TGTGCCAGCAGTTCTCTCCGGGACACCCGCAATCAGCCCCAGCATTTT.

This sequence joins TRBV15 and TRBJ1-2; D unresolved. Germline V lookup: CDR1 LNHNV, CDR2 YYDKDF (reference sequence). The CDR3 length is 12 residues. Trimming left V 6 bases short and J 0 bases short, with 5 bases between. This chain's CDR3 is CATRQPNYGYTF. The CDR3 DNA is TGTGCCACCAGACAGCCTAACTATGGCTACACCTTC.

This sequence joins TRBV5-1 and TRBJ2-6; tentatively, D is TRBD2 (6 bases). V was pared by 6 bases and J by 3 bases, with 7 bases between. The CDR3 is 13 amino acids. The germline V gene has CDR1 SGHRS and CDR2 YFSETQ. CDR3 residues: CASTSVGANVLTF. In nucleotides, the CDR3 is TGCGCCAGCACTAGCGTTGGGGCCAACGTCCTGACTTTC.

This chain uses TRBV28 with TRBJ2-2; tentatively, D is TRBD2 (6 bases). Germline CDR1 is MDHEN and CDR2 is SYDVKM. This CDR3 comprises 12 residues. The CDR3 DNA reads TGTGCTGCGAGGGGACTCACCGGGGAGCTGTTTTTT. The encoded protein is CAARGLTGELFF.

V and J are TRBV18 and TRBJ1-1; 8 nucleotides agree with TRBD1. Germline loops: CDR1 KGHSH, CDR2 LQKENI. CDR3 length: 15 residues. The junction had 10 bases not matched to a gene; V was cut back by 4 bases and J by 6 bases. In DNA form, the CDR3 reads TGTGCCAGCTCACTCGCAGGGGGCGAGGTGTCTGAAGCTTTCTTT. This gives the protein CASSLAGGEVSEAFF. Combining the CDR3 with reference TRBV18 and TRBJ1-1 gives the whole variable domain NAGVMQNPRHLVRRRGQEARLRCSPMKGHSHVYWYRQLPEEGLKFMVYLQKENIIDESGMPKERFSAEFPKEGPSILRIQQVVRGDSAAYFCASSLAGGEVSEAFFGQGTRLTVV.

The V gene is TRBV7-9, the J gene TRBJ2-1; D unclear. Germline CDR1 is SEHNR and CDR2 is FQNEAQ (reference sequence). The V end lost 4 bases, the J end lost 5 bases, and 18 bases lay between the germline ends. This CDR3 spans 16 amino acids. The CDR3, as DNA: TGTGCCAGCAGCTCCCTTCGGTGGAGTTCTCACAATGAGCAGTTCTTC. This sequence encodes CASSSLRWSSHNEQFF.

V gene TRBV6-5 combines with J gene TRBJ2-7; 7 bases align to TRBD1. CDR3 length equals 12 residues. Germline V gene data show CDR1 as MNHEY and CDR2 as SVGAGI. V was pared by 8 bases and J by 7 bases, with 8 bases of the junction left unmatched. The CDR3 region has the DNA TGTGCCAGCGGAGACAGGGCGGATGAGCAGTACTTC. Its protein product is CASGDRADEQYF.

The V and J genes are TRBV18 and TRBJ1-1; TRBD1 might be the D (5 bases). The CDR3 has 15 amino acids. The V end lost 2 bases, the J end lost 4 bases, and 14 bases lay between the germline ends. Germline V lookup: CDR1 KGHSH, CDR2 LQKENI. CDR3 loop: CASSPVRPGPTEAFF. The CDR3 DNA sequence: TGTGCCAGCTCACCAGTTCGGCCAGGGCCCACTGAAGCTTTCTTT.

A few counts support this clone. The rearrangement uses TRBV11-3 and TRBJ2-3; TRBD2 might be the D (5 bases). Trimming took off 4 bases at V and 8 bases at J, with 13 bases between the two ends. The V gene's germline CDR1 is SGHNT and CDR2 YENEEA. The CDR3 loop spans 13 amino acids. The CDR3 DNA follows: TGTGCCAGCAGCTCGGGAACATTGGGTACGCAGTATTTT. Translating it yields CASSSGTLGTQYF. The whole variable domain, remainder taken from reference TRBV11-3 and TRBJ2-3, is EAGVVQSPRYKIIEKKQPVAFWCNPISGHNTLYWYLQNLGQGPELLIRYENEEAVDDSQLPKDRFSAERLKGVDSTLKIQPAELGDSAVYLCASSSGTLGTQYFGPGTRLTVL.

This clone was detected a few times. The genes are TRBV7-9 and TRBJ1-1; the D gene is possibly TRBD1 (6 bases). Trimming pared 3 bases from V and 9 bases from J, leaving 17 bases between. Germline V gene sequence: CDR1 SEHNR, CDR2 FQNEAQ (reference sequence). The CDR3 has 14 amino acids. Here the CDR3 DNA reads TGTGCCAGCAGCTTGATTCAGGGGTACACGAAAGCTTTCTTT. Translation gives CASSLIQGYTKAFF.

The count of this clone is one. The CDR3 DNA reads TGCGCCAGCAGCCAGTCCGGGACTAACCTTTACAATGAGCAGTTCTTC. This codes for CASSQSGTNLYNEQFF. The J gene is TRBJ2-1, the V gene TRBV4-1, with 7 bases lining up with TRBD2. The CDR3 contains 16 residues. Germline V CDR1 and CDR2: MGHRA, YSYEKL. Trimming took 3 bases from V and 4 from J; bases not matched to a gene: 9.

This rearrangement joins TRBV6-5 to TRBJ1-1; D unresolved. CDR1 and CDR2 (germline): MNHEY, SVGAGI. V was trimmed by 0 bases and J by 1 base, leaving 12 bases between them. This CDR3 has 16 amino acids. In DNA, the CDR3 is TGTGCCAGCAGTTACTCGCAAAGACATTGGAACACTGAAGCTTTCTTT. Translating gives CASSYSQRHWNTEAFF.

The rearrangement uses TRBV14 and TRBJ1-1; unclear D gene. The CDR3 loop spans 15 amino acids. The V end was cut by 1 base, the J end by 0 bases, with 9 bases between. Germline CDR1 SGHDN, CDR2 FVKESK. The CDR3 here is CASSQAMAMNTEAFF. The CDR3 DNA reads TGTGCCAGCAGCCAAGCGATGGCAATGAACACTGAAGCTTTCTTT.

The table lists this clone with a few counts. CDR3 in DNA: TGTGCCAGTAGGGACATGGGACAGGGATACGAGCAGTACTTC. This encodes CASRDMGQGYEQYF. The chain recombines TRBV19 with TRBJ2-7, with 9 bases aligning to TRBD1. The germline V gene encodes CDR1 LNHDA and CDR2 SQIVND (reference sequence). This CDR3 region has 14 residues. The V and J ends lost 6 bases and 4 bases, in that order; junction bases with no gene match: 7.

The chain combines TRBV9 with TRBJ2-5; 7 bases fit TRBD1. The trim removed 2 bases at V and 4 bases at J, leaving 5 bases unmatched. This CDR3 spans 14 amino acids. The germline V gene encodes CDR1 SGDLS and CDR2 YYNGEE. The CDR3 sequence: CASSVGTVSETQYF. As DNA, the CDR3 is TGTGCCAGCAGCGTCGGGACAGTTTCAGAGACCCAGTACTTC.

The rearrangement uses TRBV6-1 and TRBJ1-2, with D possibly being TRBD1 (6 bases). CDR1 MNHNS and CDR2 SASEGT come from the germline V gene. This CDR3 is built from 12 residues. V was shortened by 8 bases and J by 7 bases, with 14 bases between the two germline ends. The CDR3 coding sequence is TGTGCCAGCGCCCCAGGGGCTGTTGGCTACACCTTC. Translated: CASAPGAVGYTF.

The table lists this clone with a few counts. The J gene is TRBJ2-1, the V gene TRBV30, with TRBD2 identical over 10 bases. Germline V CDR1 and CDR2: GTSNPN, SVGIG (reference sequence). V shed 8 bases, J shed 4 bases, and the junction held 8 bases outside the gene matches. CDR3 size: 14 residues. CDR3 region: CARTSGNIYNEQFF. The CDR3 coding sequence is TGTGCCCGAACTAGCGGGAATATTTACAATGAGCAGTTCTTC.

CDR3 amino acids: CASSFPGGANYGYTF. In nucleotides, the CDR3 is TGTGCCAGCAGCTTCCCCGGAGGGGCCAACTATGGCTACACCTTC. V is TRBV7-9 and J is TRBJ1-2; possibly TRBD1 for D (5 bases). V was trimmed by 3 bases and J by 2 bases, leaving 13 bases between them. Germline loops: CDR1 SEHNR, CDR2 FQNEAQ (reference sequence). The CDR3 spans 15 residues.

The table lists this clone with a few counts. The V and J genes are TRBV4-1 and TRBJ1-2, with TRBD1 matching 7 bases. J lost 3 bases, V lost 4 bases, and 8 bases had no gene match. The CDR3 covers 15 residues. The germline V gene has CDR1 MGHRA and CDR2 YSYEKL. The CDR3 nucleotides read TGCGCCAGCAGCCTGGGGACAGTACGCTACTATGGCTACACCTTC. It is translated as CASSLGTVRYYGYTF.

The genes are TRBV5-1 and TRBJ2-3, with D perhaps matching TRBD2 (5 bases). CDR3 length: 15 residues. CDR1 SGHRS and CDR2 YFSETQ come from the germline V gene. V shed 2 bases and J shed 0 bases, with 10 bases lying between them. This CDR3 reads CASSFLGGSTDTQYF. The DNA for the CDR3 is TGCGCCAGCAGCTTTTTGGGCGGGAGCACAGATACGCAGTATTTT.

The V and J genes are TRBV28 and TRBJ1-4; D is possibly TRBD1 (5 bases). V was clipped by 5 bases and J by 5 bases, with 15 bases between them. The CDR3 extends over 15 amino acids. Germline-derived CDR1 and CDR2 are MDHEN and SYDVKM. The CDR3 DNA is TGTGCCAGCAGTCCTGAGACGGGACTGAATGAAAAACTGTTTTTT. It is translated as CASSPETGLNEKLFF.

A word on this clone: The sample carries other DNA sequences with the same CDR3. This chain connects TRBV5-1 to TRBJ1-1; D is perhaps TRBD1 (6 bases). The CDR3 contains 14 residues. The germline V gene encodes CDR1 SGHRS and CDR2 YFSETQ. V gave up 0 bases and J gave up 5 bases, with 11 bases separating them. CDR3 residues: CASSLEGRGTEAFF. The CDR3 nucleotides read TGCGCCAGCAGCTTGGAGGGGAGGGGGACTGAAGCTTTCTTT.